One T cell receptor beta chain is described in this entry. Trimming removed 0 bases from V and 5 bases from J, with 14 bases in between. The CDR3 consists of 15 residues. Germline CDR1 LNHNV, CDR2 YYDKDF (reference sequence). The sample originates from a study of cytomegalovirus exposure and HLA in healthy donors. PCR used 60 Vbeta primers and 13 Jbeta primers. Measured with immunoSEQ multiplex PCR; TCRdb has only the in-frame clones, and not every one. Across 95,000 to 150,000 clones, the top ten clones capture less than 4.5% of the sample. The sequence was obtained from a man between 18 and 35 years old in good health and CMV-seronegative. The chain is built from TRBV15 and TRBJ2-7, with a weak D call TRBD2 (5 bases). Sequenced material: PBMCs. CDR3 nucleotides: TGTGCCACCAGCAGAGATACCGGTGGAGGCAACGAGCAGTACTTC. This translates into CATSRDTGGGNEQYF.